This T cell receptor beta chain was observed in a study of blood T cells in healthy people across ages. The CDR3 spans 13 residues. The germline gives CDR1 SNHLY, CDR2 FYNNEI. V lost 2 bases and J 4 bases, leaving 7 bases between the germline ends. This clonotype has just a few counts. The antigen is unknown. Study-level points and caveats: The donors' CMV status was not determined, possibly confounding changes in expanded clonotypes. Strong correlation existed between TCR beta diversity and naive T cell percentage.

Combining a sample-barcoded 5' primer with a J-beta primer mix, a second PCR ran for 7 to 11 cycles. MiXCR was run by TCRdb on the 5' RACE reads, yielding one entry per CDR3 protein. The sample lists over a million distinct CDR3 sequences, approximately 38% seen once, with 7% to 9% in the top ten. V usage is TRBV2 and J usage is TRBJ2-3, with D hard to call. Sequenced sample: blood. The TCR comes from a woman between 18 and 30 years old in good health. CDR3 amino acids: CASSERVPDTQYF. The CDR3 DNA sequence: TGTGCCAGCAGTGAAAGGGTACCAGATACGCAGTATTTT.